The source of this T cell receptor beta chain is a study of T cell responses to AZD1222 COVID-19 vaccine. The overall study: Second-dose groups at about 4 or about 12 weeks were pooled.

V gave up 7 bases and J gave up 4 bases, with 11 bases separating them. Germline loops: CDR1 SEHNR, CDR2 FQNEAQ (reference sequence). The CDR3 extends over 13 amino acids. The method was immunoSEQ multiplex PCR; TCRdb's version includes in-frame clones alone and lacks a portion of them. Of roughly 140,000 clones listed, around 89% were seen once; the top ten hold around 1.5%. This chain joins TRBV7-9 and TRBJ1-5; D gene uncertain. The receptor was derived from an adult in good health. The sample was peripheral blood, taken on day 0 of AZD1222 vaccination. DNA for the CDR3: TGTGCCAGCACGAACAGCCCTAATCAGCCCCAGCATTTT. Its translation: CASTNSPNQPQHF.